Listed here is a single T cell receptor beta chain. CDR3 length: 16 residues. The germline CDR1 and CDR2 sequences are GTSNPN and SVGIG (reference sequence). V was shortened by 1 base and J by 0 bases, with 16 bases between the two germline ends. These data belong to a study of T cells in Graves' hyperthyroidism and ophthalmopathy. RNA transcripts yielded amplified TCR beta CDR3 regions. Initially, a first-round RT-PCR of the TCR CDR3 employed the HTBI primer set. TCRdb re-called the multiplex PCR reads through MiXCR, storing one row per CDR3 protein. This table holds 500,000 to 600,000 distinct CDR3 sequences, over 15% found once.

This chain joins TRBV30 and TRBJ2-7; D may be TRBD1 (6 bases). The TCR sequence derives from a woman between 18 and 29 years old with Graves' hyperthyroidism. Sequencing was done on a sample of blood. The CDR3 spells CAWSAKPTGSSYEQYF. For the CDR3, the DNA is TGTGCCTGGAGTGCCAAACCGACAGGCAGCTCCTACGAGCAGTACTTC.